Following are 5 T cell receptor beta chains from one sample sequenced in a study of OX40 agonist ivuxolimab in advanced cancers. Here immunoSEQ multiplex PCR was the method, and the copy in TCRdb shows in-frame clones only, minus some. Of approximately 54,000 clones in the sample, approximately 91% were seen once. Specimen: CD4+ or CD8+ T cells sorted from blood, collected in a trial of the OX40 agonist ivuxolimab. Receptor source: an adult with an advanced solid tumor such as melanoma, head and neck, liver or kidney cancer.

This clone has only one observation. CDR3 protein: CASSLGAGEVYGYTF. The DNA for the CDR3 is TGCGCCAGCAGCTTGGGGGCAGGTGAAGTATACGGCTACACCTTC. The chain has TRBV5-1 and TRBJ1-2; D gene unclear. The CDR3 has 15 amino acids. Germline V lookup: CDR1 SGHRS, CDR2 YFSETQ. V was trimmed by 0 bases and J by 8 bases, leaving 17 bases between them.

This chain joins TRBV2 and TRBJ2-7; D possibly uses TRBD1 or TRBD2 (5 bases each). V was pared by 6 bases and J by 1 base, with 13 bases between. This CDR3 is 14 amino acids long. CDR1 and CDR2 from the germline V gene are SNHLY and FYNNEI. The CDR3 is CASSFGTVSYEQYF. CDR3 bases: TGTGCCAGCAGCTTCGGGACCGTATCCTACGAGCAGTACTTC.

This sequence joins TRBV2 and TRBJ1-1; TRBD1 is a possible D gene (6 bases). The CDR3 covers 15 residues. With 5 bases removed from V and 3 bases from J, the gap between germline ends came to 16 bases. CDR1 is SNHLY, CDR2 FYNNEI, per germline. The CDR3 is CASSNRQEPYTEAFF. CDR3 sequence (DNA): TGTGCCAGCAGTAATAGACAGGAGCCGTACACTGAAGCTTTCTTT.

The chain recombines TRBV19 with TRBJ1-1; D is possibly TRBD1 (5 bases). Between the trimmed V and J ends, which lost 1 base and 0 bases, there was a span of 6 bases. Germline-derived CDR1 and CDR2 are LNHDA and SQIVND (reference sequence). The CDR3 contains 14 residues. CDR3 bases: TGTGCCAGTAGTATAGGCAGGGTGAACACTGAAGCTTTCTTT. This translates into CASSIGRVNTEAFF. The full variable domain, with the rest looked up from reference TRBV19 and TRBJ1-1, is DGGITQSPKYLFRKEGQNVTLSCEQNLNHDAMYWYRQDPGQGLRLIYYSQIVNDFQKGDIAEGYSVSREKKESFPLTVTSAQKNPTAFYLCASSIGRVNTEAFFGQGTRLTVV.

This clone appeared once. The chain couples TRBV19 to TRBJ1-3; D gene uncertain. This CDR3 region has 16 residues. Trimming took off 3 bases at V and 2 bases at J, with 14 bases between the two ends. CDR1 is LNHDA, CDR2 SQIVND, per germline (reference sequence). Here the CDR3 reads CASSINPGMPGNTIYF. As DNA, the CDR3 is TGTGCCAGTAGTATTAATCCGGGAATGCCTGGAAACACCATATATTTT.